Below, one TCR beta chain is given with its context. Trimming removed 1 base at V and 2 bases at J, with 19 bases between. The CDR3 has 18 residues. Looked up from germline, CDR1 is SGHVS and CDR2 is FQNEAQ. Sequencing was performed with immunoSEQ multiplex PCR; in TCRdb, only in-frame clones are kept and a portion is missing. Among 70,000 or so clones, about nine tenths were seen once, and the ten largest hold approximately 2.6%. This entry comes from a study of OX40 agonist ivuxolimab in advanced cancers. For the study at large: Ivuxolimab, an agonistic anti-OX40 (CD134) antibody, was given to patients. Age averaged about 62 years (range about 20 to 80), and less than 85% were male. The dose-escalation cohort had hepatocellular carcinoma, melanoma, renal cell or head and neck cancer.

The chain uses TRBV7-8 and TRBJ2-3; D tentatively fits TRBD1 or TRBD2 (5 bases each). The TCR sequence derives from an adult with an advanced solid tumor such as melanoma, head and neck, liver or kidney cancer. Source: CD4+ or CD8+ T cells sorted from blood, taken in a trial of the OX40 agonist ivuxolimab. CDR3 coding DNA: TGTGCCAGCAGCTTAGGCCGGTCGGGGTCAGGGTTCACAGATACGCAGTATTTT. Its translation: CASSLGRSGSGFTDTQYF.